The 28 T cell receptor beta chains below come from one sample, sequenced in a study of cytomegalovirus exposure and HLA in healthy donors. PCR amplification relied on 60 Vbeta primers (plus 13 Jbeta primers). This table comes from immunoSEQ multiplex PCR, and its TCRdb copy is limited to in-frame clones, with some not included. The repertoire includes about 160,000 clones, about four fifths of them detected once, and approximately 4.5% sits in the top ten. Sequences were obtained from PBMCs. Source of these receptors: a man younger than 40 in good health and CMV-seronegative.

The chain uses TRBV28 and TRBJ2-2; 8 bases line up with TRBD2. The CDR3 loop spans 14 amino acids. The junction had 2 bases not matched to a gene; V was cut back by 4 bases and J by 4 bases. In germline, CDR1 is MDHEN, CDR2 SYDVKM. CDR3 sequence: CASSWLAGTGELFF. CDR3 in DNA: TGTGCCAGCAGTTGGCTAGCGGGCACCGGGGAGCTGTTTTTT.

The rearrangement uses TRBV7-3 and TRBJ1-1; D uncertain. Deletions cut 2 bases from V and 4 bases from J, with 11 bases between. The CDR3 loop spans 14 amino acids. Germline-derived CDR1 and CDR2 are SGHTA and FQGTGA. The chain's CDR3 is CASSLANRGTEAFF. The CDR3, as DNA: TGTGCCAGCAGCTTAGCTAACCGGGGCACTGAAGCTTTCTTT. Drawing the rest from reference TRBV7-3 and TRBJ1-1, the complete variable domain is GAGVSQTPSNKVTEKGKYVELRCDPISGHTALYWYRQSLGQGPEFLIYFQGTGAADDSGLPNDRFFAVRPEGSVSTLKIQRTERGDSAVYLCASSLANRGTEAFFGQGTRLTVV.

This sequence joins TRBV28 and TRBJ1-1; weak D call: TRBD1 (5 bases). The CDR3 runs 11 residues. V shed 6 bases and J shed 8 bases, with 10 bases lying between them. Germline-derived CDR1 and CDR2 are MDHEN and SYDVKM. CDR3 bases: TGTGCCAGCAGGCTTCAGGGAGAAGCTTTCTTT. Protein product: CASRLQGEAFF.

The rearrangement uses TRBV28 and TRBJ1-4; a possible D gene is TRBD1 (5 bases). CDR1 and CDR2 from the germline V gene are MDHEN and SYDVKM. CDR3 size: 14 residues. The V end lost 4 bases, the J end lost 8 bases, and 14 bases lay between the germline ends. This chain's CDR3 is CASSSPSGGEKLFF. The CDR3 nucleotides read TGTGCCAGCAGTTCCCCGAGCGGGGGAGAAAAACTGTTTTTT.

This rearrangement joins TRBV29-1 to TRBJ2-7, with a possible D match to TRBD2 (6 bases). Germline V lookup: CDR1 SQVTM, CDR2 ANQGSEA. The CDR3 has 14 residues. CDR3 residues: CSGLQTSDSYEQYF. CDR3 nucleotide sequence: TGCAGTGGACTACAAACCTCAGATTCCTACGAGCAGTACTTC.

Comments on this clone: One end of the junction fails to match germline, which may point to a read error. This chain connects TRBV19 to TRBJ1-1; the D gene is possibly TRBD1 (5 bases). Germline CDR1 and CDR2: LNHDA and SQIVND (reference sequence). This CDR3 region has 14 residues. CDR3 sequence: CASSIGRRADFGAF. Written as DNA, the CDR3 is TGTGCCAGTAGTATAGGGCGCAGGGCGGATTTTGGAGCCTTT.

The V and J genes are TRBV10-3 and TRBJ1-5; a weak D match, TRBD1 (5 bases). The V and J ends lost 10 bases and 5 bases respectively, with 15 bases between them. In germline, CDR1 is ENHRY, CDR2 SYGVKD. This CDR3 spans 13 amino acids. In DNA form, the CDR3 reads TGTGCCACCTCTTCCCAGGGTTATCAGCCCCAGCATTTT. Protein sequence: CATSSQGYQPQHF.

The rearrangement links TRBV4-3 to TRBJ2-2, with 8 bases that match TRBD2. The CDR3 totals 15 residues. Germline assignment: CDR1 LGHNA and CDR2 YSLEER. J was trimmed by 6 bases and V by 2 bases; bases with no gene match: 5. DNA for the CDR3: TGCGCCAGCAGCCAACGGGGGGGCGGACCCGGGGAGCTGTTTTTT. Translated: CASSQRGGGPGELFF.

This clone was seen just once. The chain has TRBV6-6 and TRBJ2-5; 7 bases are shared with TRBD1. There are 15 residues in the CDR3. Germline values: CDR1 MNHNY, CDR2 SVGAGI (reference sequence). V was pared by 6 bases and J by 1 base, with 8 bases of the junction left unmatched. CDR3 residues: CASRGYNRGQETQYF. The CDR3 region has the DNA TGTGCCAGCAGGGGGTACAACAGGGGCCAAGAGACCCAGTACTTC.

The V call is TRBV5-6, the J call TRBJ1-1; D unresolved. CDR1 is SGHDT, CDR2 YYEEEE, per germline. Trimming took off 0 bases at V and 4 bases at J, with 4 bases between the two ends. CDR3 length equals 12 residues. The CDR3 region is CASSLGATEAFF. CDR3 coding DNA: TGTGCCAGCAGCTTGGGGGCCACTGAAGCTTTCTTT.

The rearrangement links TRBV28 to TRBJ1-2; D might be TRBD1 (6 bases). The CDR3 consists of 17 residues. V gave up 11 bases and J gave up 4 bases, with 29 bases separating them. Germline V CDR1 and CDR2: MDHEN, SYDVKM. The CDR3 nucleotides read TGTGCCGTTGATGGGGGCCACGAAAAGGAGGTGGTCTATGGCTACACCTTC. Protein sequence: CAVDGGHEKEVVYGYTF.

J is TRBJ1-1 and V is TRBV6-5, with D possibly matching TRBD1 (6 bases). V lost 9 bases, J lost 0 bases, and 11 bases lay in between. The CDR3 extends over 13 amino acids. Germline CDR1 and CDR2: MNHEY and SVGAGI. The DNA of the CDR3 is TGTGCCAGTACAGGGCACATGAACACTGAAGCTTTCTTT. Translating gives CASTGHMNTEAFF.

As for this clone: The junction departs from germline at one end; a sequencing error may be responsible. The same CDR3 also results from other DNA sequences found in this sample. This chain joins TRBV27 and TRBJ1-2, with D possibly TRBD1 on 6 matching bases. This CDR3 is built from 13 residues. The germline V gene encodes CDR1 MNHEY and CDR2 SMNVEV (reference sequence). The CDR3 reads CASSPQGLGGYTF. The CDR3 nucleotides are TGCGCCAGCAGTCCACAGGGACTAGGTGGCTACACCTTC.

In the case of this clone: Other DNA sequences in this sample translate to the same CDR3. The V call is TRBV5-4, the J call TRBJ1-4; D may be TRBD1 (5 bases). CDR1 and CDR2 (germline): SGHNT, YYREEE (reference sequence). V was cut by 2 bases and J by 7 bases, with 9 bases left in between. The CDR3 is made up of 13 amino acids. The CDR3, as DNA: TGTGCCAGCAGCTTCCAGGGCGGTGAAAAACTGTTTTTT. The encoded protein is CASSFQGGEKLFF.

There are a few counts of this clone. The V gene is TRBV30, the J gene TRBJ1-1, with 7 bases aligning to TRBD1. CDR1 and CDR2 from the germline V gene are GTSNPN and SVGIG (reference sequence). V lost 7 bases, J lost 6 bases, and 8 bases stayed unmatched. CDR3 length equals 12 residues. In DNA, the CDR3 is TGTGCCTTTGACGACAGGGCTGCTGAAGCTTTCTTT. Translating gives CAFDDRAAEAFF.

The chain has TRBV2 and TRBJ2-2; 7 positions agree with TRBD1. Germline values: CDR1 SNHLY, CDR2 FYNNEI. Trimming took 5 bases from V and 5 from J; bases not matched to a gene: 8. The CDR3 runs 15 residues. CDR3 DNA sequence: TGTGCCAGCAGTTATCCCACGACAGGGACCGGGGAGCTGTTTTTT. Its translation is CASSYPTTGTGELFF. Combining the CDR3 with reference TRBV2 and TRBJ2-2 gives the whole variable domain EPEVTQTPSHQVTQMGQEVILRCVPISNHLYFYWYRQILGQKVEFLVSFYNNEISEKSEIFDDQFSVERPDGSNFTLKIRSTKLEDSAMYFCASSYPTTGTGELFFGEGSRLTVL.

This chain links TRBV6-1 with TRBJ1-2; D unresolved. The CDR3 covers 15 residues. Germline V gives CDR1 MNHNS, CDR2 SASEGT. The germline V and J ends were trimmed by 4 bases and 7 bases, with 19 bases remaining between them. In DNA form, the CDR3 reads TGTGCCAGCAGTGTGACGGAGGGCCCCGGCGCTGGCTACACCTTC. It is translated as CASSVTEGPGAGYTF.

The chain uses TRBV27 and TRBJ2-7; 13 bases map to TRBD2. CDR1 is MNHEY, CDR2 SMNVEV, per germline (reference sequence). This CDR3 comprises 16 residues. The V and J ends lost 2 bases and 5 bases, in that order; junction bases with no gene match: 6. CDR3 amino acids: CASSLITSGRANEQYF. As DNA, the CDR3 is TGTGCCAGCAGTTTAATCACTAGCGGGAGGGCCAACGAGCAGTACTTC.

The gene calls are TRBV28 and TRBJ2-1; D is perhaps TRBD1 (5 bases). The germline V gene encodes CDR1 MDHEN and CDR2 SYDVKM. CDR3 length: 15 amino acids. The ends were cut back, 5 bases at V and 6 bases at J, with 17 bases in the middle. This CDR3 is CASSPTVGLGNEQFF. CDR3 nucleotide sequence: TGTGCCAGCAGTCCCACAGTGGGGCTCGGCAATGAGCAGTTCTTC.

CDR3 sequence: CASSTTSGGSYNEQFF. The DNA of the CDR3 is TGTGCCAGCAGTACGACTAGCGGGGGTTCCTACAATGAGCAGTTCTTC. J is TRBJ2-1 and V is TRBV28; TRBD2 agrees at 12 bases. The germline CDR1 and CDR2 sequences are MDHEN and SYDVKM. V was pared by 5 bases and J by 1 base, with 3 bases of the junction left unmatched. This CDR3 is built from 16 residues.

The V call is TRBV11-2, the J call TRBJ2-1, with D possibly being TRBD2 (6 bases). From germline, CDR1 is SGHAT and CDR2 FQNNGV. The CDR3 spans 14 residues. V dropped 3 bases and J dropped 9 bases, with 15 bases sitting between them. For the CDR3, the DNA is TGTGCCAGCAGCTTCCTCTCCTCGGAGGGTGAGCAGTTCTTC. It translates to CASSFLSSEGEQFF.

V and J are TRBV2 and TRBJ2-7; TRBD2 matches at 10 bases. Trimming cost V 5 bases and J 3 bases; bases outside gene matches: 7. The CDR3 totals 15 residues. Germline-derived CDR1 and CDR2 are SNHLY and FYNNEI. The CDR3 DNA reads as TGTGCCAGCAGTTTACCAGGACTAGCGGTCTACGAGCAGTACTTC. Its translation is CASSLPGLAVYEQYF.

The V gene is TRBV5-6, the J gene TRBJ2-5, with TRBD1 identical over 10 bases. The J call may be wrong; the DNA end is better matched by TRBJ2-7. The CDR3 has 14 amino acids. Per the germline V gene, CDR1 is SGHDT and CDR2 is YYEEEE. The CDR3 DNA reads as TGTGCCAGCGGAATCGGACAGGGGGTCTACGAGCAGTACTTC. It yields the protein CASGIGQGVYEQYF.

The rearrangement joins TRBV28 to TRBJ1-5; D is perhaps TRBD1 (5 bases). Trimming cost V 6 bases and J 2 bases, with 14 bases left between them. The CDR3 is 15 amino acids. Germline CDR1 is MDHEN and CDR2 is SYDVKM. The CDR3 DNA is TGTGCCAGCAGCTTCGGGGGGGATGGCAATCAGCCCCAGCATTTT. Translation gives CASSFGGDGNQPQHF.

This rearrangement joins TRBV9 to TRBJ2-5, with a weak D call TRBD1 (6 bases). Germline loops: CDR1 SGDLS, CDR2 YYNGEE. The CDR3 sequence is 15 residues long. Trimming removed 0 bases from V and 2 bases from J, with 11 bases in between. In DNA form, the CDR3 reads TGTGCCAGCAGCGTAGGTGGGGGCCTTCAAGAGACCCAGTACTTC. Its protein product is CASSVGGGLQETQYF. Full variable domain (outside the CDR3, taken from reference TRBV9 and TRBJ2-5): DSGVTQTPKHLITATGQRVTLRCSPRSGDLSVYWYQQSLDQGLQFLIQYYNGEERAKGNILERFSAQQFPDLHSELNLSSLELGDSALYFCASSVGGGLQETQYFGPGTRLLVL.

J is TRBJ1-6 and V is TRBV28, with TRBD1 matching over 7 bases. The CDR3 totals 12 residues. The germline gives CDR1 MDHEN, CDR2 SYDVKM. The J segment lost 13 bases and the V segment lost 8 bases, leaving 8 bases of the junction unmatched. CDR3 in DNA: TGTGCCAGCCGGGACAGTCATACGCCCCTCCACTTT. It specifies CASRDSHTPLHF.

The rearrangement joins TRBV11-2 to TRBJ1-1, with a tentative D call TRBD1 (5 bases). The V gene lost 6 bases and the J gene lost 11 bases, with 19 bases spanning the gap. The germline V gene encodes CDR1 SGHAT and CDR2 FQNNGV. This CDR3 has 13 residues. The CDR3 loop is CASRLGWGLSAFF. Written as DNA, the CDR3 is TGTGCCAGCAGACTAGGCTGGGGACTCTCTGCTTTCTTT.

The chain couples TRBV28 to TRBJ1-5, with D possibly matching TRBD1 (6 bases). Trimming pared 3 bases from V and 7 bases from J, leaving 13 bases between. The CDR3 is 14 amino acids. Germline V gene sequence: CDR1 MDHEN, CDR2 SYDVKM. This CDR3 is CASSLVQGTQPQHF. DNA for the CDR3: TGTGCCAGCAGTTTGGTACAGGGTACCCAGCCCCAGCATTTT.